This is a list of T cell receptor beta chains from one sample in a study of blood T cell repertoires in COVID-19. TCRdb's table, derived via immunoSEQ multiplex PCR, lists solely in-frame clones and lacks some. The repertoire includes around 310,000 clones, about nine tenths of them detected once, and about 9.4% sits in the top ten. Specimen: PBMCs or T cells enriched from blood (not recorded which). Receptors were obtained from a woman aged 25 to 39 who had recovered from COVID-19. CDR3s include the opening cysteine and the closing phenylalanine or tryptophan. The D gene is left open where the match is weak. Size tells how often a clone was seen (once, few, many) or the class of an expanded clone, and some rows leave it out.

len	d_gene	abundance	v_gene	j_gene	CDR3aa	CDR3nt
14	NA	NA	TRBV4-3	TRBJ1-1	CASSQDLRGTEAFF	TGCGCCAGCAGCCAAGATCTGAGGGGGACTGAAGCTTTCTTT
17	TRBD2	once	TRBV5-1	TRBJ2-1	CASSLDGLAGNYNEQFF	TGCGCCAGCAGCTTGGATGGCCTAGCGGGAAACTACAATGAGCAGTTCTTC
15	TRBD2	NA	TRBV7-2	TRBJ2-3	CASSLVAGRTDTQYF	TGTGCCAGCAGCTTAGTAGCGGGGCGCACAGATACGCAGTATTTT
13	NA	NA	TRBV18	TRBJ1-1	CASSVGKGTEAFF	TGTGCCAGCTCAGTAGGGAAGGGGACTGAAGCTTTCTTT
16	NA	few	TRBV10-2	TRBJ2-1	CASSVGSLSSYNEQFF	TGCGCCAGCAGTGTTGGTAGCCTCAGCTCCTACAATGAGCAGTTCTTC
17	TRBD1	NA	TRBV6-6	TRBJ1-3	CASSRNRQGGTRNTIYF	TGTGCCAGCAGTCGCAACCGACAGGGGGGAACCCGAAACACCATATATTTT
13	NA	NA	TRBV28	TRBJ2-7	CASKLRTAYEQYF	TGTGCCAGCAAACTTAGAACCGCCTACGAGCAGTACTTC
16	TRBD2	NA	TRBV28	TRBJ2-5	CASSSRTSWVQETQYF	TGTGCCAGCAGCTCCAGGACTAGCTGGGTCCAAGAGACCCAGTACTTC
16	TRBD1	NA	TRBV28	TRBJ1-2	CASSSHYRDRVHGYTF	TGTGCCAGCAGTTCTCACTACCGGGACAGGGTTCATGGCTACACCTTC
16	TRBD1	once	TRBV3-1/TRBV3-2	TRBJ1-1	CASSPRRTGGNTEAFF	TGTGCCAGCAGCCCCCGACGGACAGGGGGAAACACTGAAGCTTTCTTT
13	NA	NA	TRBV7-9	TRBJ1-5	CASSLSSNQPQHF	TGTGCCAGCAGCTTAAGCAGCAATCAGCCCCAGCATTTT
17	NA	once	TRBV9	TRBJ1-1	CASSVPEKWTANTEAFF	TGTGCCAGCAGCGTACCAGAGAAATGGACAGCGAACACTGAAGCTTTCTTT
17	NA	NA	TRBV7-6	TRBJ2-2	CASSLVGPSEATGELFF	TGTGCCAGCAGCTTAGTTGGGCCTAGCGAAGCGACCGGGGAGCTGTTTTTT
15	NA	NA	TRBV5-1	TRBJ1-2	CASSPRQGYSMSYTF	TGCGCCAGCAGCCCTAGGCAGGGCTACTCTATGAGCTACACCTTC
16	NA	NA	TRBV6-4	TRBJ1-1	CASSDGGVEVMTEAFF	TGTGCCAGCAGTGACGGGGGCGTGGAGGTAATGACTGAAGCTTTCTTT
13	NA	NA	TRBV5-1	TRBJ2-1	CASSLLGYHEQFF	TGCGCCAGCAGCTTGCTAGGTTACCATGAGCAGTTCTTC
14	NA	NA	TRBV30	TRBJ2-2	CAWVRGTTTGELFF	TGTGCCTGGGTTAGGGGGACAACCACCGGGGAGCTGTTTTTT
15	TRBD1	NA	TRBV5-1	TRBJ1-2	CASSFLGGDDYGYTF	TGCGCCAGCAGCTTTTTAGGGGGCGATGACTATGGCTACACCTTC
15	TRBD1	NA	TRBV5-6	TRBJ1-1	CASSLGLGQGAEAFF	TGTGCCAGCAGCTTGGGGTTAGGGCAGGGGGCTGAAGCTTTCTTT
17	TRBD1	NA	TRBV9	TRBJ1-1	CASSVDARGSINTEAFF	TGTGCCAGCAGCGTAGACGCCAGGGGGTCTATAAACACTGAAGCTTTCTTT
19	TRBD1	NA	TRBV20-1	TRBJ1-5	CSASTGQGVGLHSNQPQHF	TGCAGTGCTAGTACAGGACAGGGTGTTGGGCTACATAGCAATCAGCCCCAGCATTTT
13	TRBD1	NA	TRBV14	TRBJ1-2	CASRWTGSYGYTF	TGTGCCAGCAGGTGGACAGGGTCCTATGGCTACACCTTC
12	NA	NA	TRBV5-5	TRBJ1-3	CASSLLGNTIYF	TGTGCCAGCAGCTTGCTAGGAAACACCATATATTTT
13	NA	few	TRBV28	TRBJ2-7	CASSFPGTYEQYF	TGTGCCAGCAGTTTTCCAGGAACTTACGAGCAGTACTTC
14	TRBD1	once	TRBV9	TRBJ2-1	CASSAGQGDNEQFF	TGTGCCAGCAGCGCCGGACAGGGTGACAATGAGCAGTTCTTC
16	NA	NA	TRBV19	TRBJ2-5	CASSIDRGGGLETQYF	TGTGCCAGTAGTATAGATCGTGGAGGGGGCCTAGAGACCCAGTACTTC
15	TRBD2	NA	TRBV6-5	TRBJ2-7	CASSFLREATYEQYF	TGTGCCAGCAGTTTTTTGCGGGAGGCCACCTACGAGCAGTACTTC
16	NA	NA	TRBV27	TRBJ1-2	CASSDDPGPSMGDYTF	TGTGCCAGCAGCGACGATCCCGGGCCCTCGATGGGAGACTACACCTTC
16	TRBD1	NA	TRBV9	TRBJ1-5	CASSPTGQGQNQPQHF	TGTGCCAGCAGCCCAACCGGACAGGGGCAGAATCAGCCCCAGCATTTT
18	NA	NA	TRBV19	TRBJ1-5	CASSNVVGAPIGDQPQHF	TGTGCCAGTAGTAATGTCGTGGGGGCCCCAATCGGGGATCAGCCCCAGCATTTT
15	NA	NA	TRBV19	TRBJ2-7	CASSTMGGGQGEQYF	TGTGCCAGTAGTACCATGGGCGGAGGTCAAGGCGAGCAGTACTTC
14	NA	NA	TRBV4-3	TRBJ2-7	CASSVRLALNEQYF	TGCGCCAGCAGCGTCCGGTTAGCGCTCAACGAGCAGTACTTC
13	TRBD1	NA	TRBV29-1	TRBJ2-7	CSYGTGGVGEQYF	TGCAGCTATGGGACAGGGGGCGTGGGGGAGCAGTACTTC
14	NA	NA	TRBV10-3	TRBJ1-3	CAIRPDSSGNTIYF	TGTGCCATCAGGCCCGACAGTTCTGGAAACACCATATATTTT